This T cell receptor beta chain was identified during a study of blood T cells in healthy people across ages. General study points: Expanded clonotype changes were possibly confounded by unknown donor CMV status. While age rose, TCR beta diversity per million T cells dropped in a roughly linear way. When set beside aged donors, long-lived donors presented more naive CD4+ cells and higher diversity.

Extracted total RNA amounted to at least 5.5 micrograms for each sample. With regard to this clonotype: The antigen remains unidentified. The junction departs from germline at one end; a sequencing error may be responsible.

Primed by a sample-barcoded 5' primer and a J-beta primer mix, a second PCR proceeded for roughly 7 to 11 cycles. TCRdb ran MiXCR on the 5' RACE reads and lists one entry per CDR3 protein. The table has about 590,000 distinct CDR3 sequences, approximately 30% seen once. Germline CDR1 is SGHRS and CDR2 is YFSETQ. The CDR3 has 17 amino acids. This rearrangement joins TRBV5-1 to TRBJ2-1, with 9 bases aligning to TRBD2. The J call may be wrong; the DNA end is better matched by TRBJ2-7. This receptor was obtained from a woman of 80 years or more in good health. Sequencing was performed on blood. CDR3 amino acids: CAGSLSRLADIHNEQYF. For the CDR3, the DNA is TGCGCCGGCAGCTTGAGTAGACTAGCGGACATCCACAATGAGCAGTACTTC.